These T cell receptor beta chains were read from a single sample in a study of T cells after yellow fever vaccination. One entry per CDR3 protein, called by TCRdb with MiXCR from the 5' RACE reads. This sample has 170,000 or so distinct CDR3 sequences, with about 6% found just once. This material consisted of CD4+ T cells sorted from PBMCs, taken on the day of the first yellow fever vaccination. The receptors originated from a man aged 18 to 30 who received the YFV17D yellow fever vaccine. Each CDR3 is given with its conserved first and last residue. The D gene is left open where the match is weak. Clone size, where shown, is once, few, many, or a class for clones that have expanded.

size | J | D | V | CDR3 | DNA
many | TRBJ2-3 | TRBD2 | TRBV5-1 | CASSLAGGPSDTQYF | TGCGCCAGCAGCTTAGCGGGGGGGCCATCGGATACGCAGTATTTT
many | TRBJ1-3 | - | TRBV7-9 | CASSFGVPGNTIYF | TGTGCCAGCAGCTTTGGAGTGCCTGGAAACACCATATATTTT
many | TRBJ2-3 | - | TRBV12-3/TRBV12-4 | CASSRESDTQYF | TGTGCCAGCAGCAGGGAATCAGATACGCAGTATTTT
few | TRBJ2-7 | - | TRBV20-1 | CSARSGSEGGKQYF | TGCAGTGCTAGGTCCGGCTCCGAGGGGGGGAAGCAGTACTTC
- | TRBJ2-2 | - | TRBV25-1 | CASSEPGRGELFF | TGTGCCAGCAGTGAACCCGGGAGAGGGGAGCTGTTTTTT
many | TRBJ2-7 | - | TRBV9 | CASSAGDDDYEQYF | TGTGCCAGCAGCGCCGGGGACGACGACTACGAGCAGTACTTC
many | TRBJ2-7 | - | TRBV4-3 | CASSRDVRYEQYF | TGCGCCAGCAGCCGGGACGTACGGTACGAGCAGTACTTC
many | TRBJ2-3 | - | TRBV7-9 | CASSLLFIGADTQYF | TGTGCCAGCAGCCTACTCTTTATAGGCGCAGATACGCAGTATTTT
few | TRBJ2-6 | - | TRBV6-5 | CASSRDLSSGANVLTF | TGTGCCAGCAGTCGGGACTTGAGCTCTGGGGCCAACGTCCTGACTTTC
few | TRBJ1-1 | - | TRBV9 | CASSIADNTEAFF | TGTGCCAGCAGCATAGCAGATAACACTGAAGCTTTCTTT
- | TRBJ2-5 | - | TRBV12-3/TRBV12-4 | CASSSSGPETQYF | TGTGCCAGCAGTTCGTCCGGTCCCGAGACCCAGTACTTC
- | TRBJ1-5 | - | TRBV7-8 | CASSLDRAAQHF | TGTGCCAGCAGCTTAGACAGAGCGGCCCAGCATTTT
many | TRBJ2-5 | - | TRBV4-3 | CASSQEPGPGGTQYF | TGCGCCAGCAGCCAAGAACCGGGACCTGGGGGGACCCAGTACTTC
- | TRBJ2-1 | - | TRBV7-2 | CASRRRGGRGPGHEQFF | TGTGCCAGCAGGCGGCGCGGGGGTCGGGGGCCCGGGCATGAGCAGTTCTTC
few | TRBJ2-1 | - | TRBV7-2 | CASSVRGANEQFF | TGTGCCAGCAGCGTTAGGGGTGCCAATGAGCAGTTCTTC
few | TRBJ2-1 | - | TRBV28 | CASSGRGTAYNEQFF | TGTGCCAGCAGTGGACGCGGGACAGCCTACAATGAGCAGTTCTTC
many | TRBJ2-4 | TRBD1 | TRBV20-1 | CSAPSLGQGLKNIQYF | TGCAGTGCGCCGAGCCTGGGACAGGGGCTAAAAAACATTCAGTACTTC
many | TRBJ2-1 | TRBD2 | TRBV20-1 | CSVPTTSGGYNEQFF | TGCAGTGTTCCAACCACTAGCGGGGGATACAATGAGCAGTTCTTC
- | TRBJ2-6 | - | TRBV29-1 | CSVEILGVLTF | TGCAGCGTTGAAATTCTTGGCGTCCTGACTTTC
many | TRBJ1-1 | - | TRBV15 | CATSRDFLGAFF | TGTGCCACCAGCAGAGATTTTTTGGGGGCTTTCTTT
few | TRBJ2-1 | - | TRBV7-2 | CASSVRVGNNEQFF | TGTGCCAGCAGCGTTCGCGTCGGGAACAATGAGCAGTTCTTC